One sample yielded the 8 T cell receptor beta chains listed below, sequenced in a study of blood T cell repertoires in COVID-19. Only in-frame clones appear in the TCRdb table, and some are missing; sequencing was by immunoSEQ multiplex PCR. The table has roughly 300,000 clones, approximately 93% seen once. The specimen was peripheral blood. The receptors were gathered from a woman under 40 with COVID-19, enrolled during active disease.

The V call is TRBV24-1, the J call TRBJ1-2; TRBD1 matches 8 bases. This CDR3 region has 14 residues. With 4 bases clipped from V and 2 bases from J, the junction kept 2 bases outside the gene matches. In germline, CDR1 is KGHDR, CDR2 SFDVKD. DNA of the CDR3: TGTGCCACCAGTGAGGGGGACAGGAACTATGGCTACACCTTC. Translation gives CATSEGDRNYGYTF.

V gene TRBV3-1 (or the pseudogene TRBV3-2) combines with J gene TRBJ1-1; D uncertain. The CDR3 covers 16 residues. The V and J ends lost 0 bases and 1 base respectively, with 12 bases between them. Germline V CDR1 and CDR2: LGHDT, YNNKEL (reference sequence). CDR3 coding DNA: TGTGCCAGCAGCCAAGAACGGGTGGCACAGAACACTGAAGCTTTCTTT. This translates into CASSQERVAQNTEAFF.

V usage is TRBV4-2 and J usage is TRBJ1-5; D ambiguous. From germline, CDR1 is LGHNA and CDR2 YNFKEQ. This CDR3 is built from 13 residues. V was shortened by 0 bases and J by 6 bases, with 6 bases between the two germline ends. This CDR3 is CASSQEAGQPQHF. The CDR3 nucleotides are TGTGCCAGCAGCCAAGAGGCAGGTCAGCCCCAGCATTTT.

The chain employs TRBV27 and TRBJ2-5; TRBD1 matches at 8 bases. Trimming removed 3 bases from V and 4 bases from J; junction bases left unmatched: 7. The length of the CDR3 is 15 residues. CDR1 and CDR2 (germline): MNHEY, SMNVEV (reference sequence). Here the CDR3 reads CASSFAQGAGETQYF. DNA of the CDR3: TGTGCCAGCAGTTTCGCTCAGGGGGCCGGAGAGACCCAGTACTTC.

This chain joins TRBV5-4 and TRBJ2-5; 9 bases agree with TRBD1. Losses at the gene ends were 4 bases for V and 1 base for J; bases not matched to a gene: 11. The CDR3 sequence is 17 residues long. The germline gives CDR1 SGHNT, CDR2 YYREEE (reference sequence). DNA of the CDR3: TGTGCCAGCAGCCGCTTTAGGACAGGGGTTCTCCAAGAGACCCAGTACTTC. Translation gives CASSRFRTGVLQETQYF.

This chain uses TRBV25-1 with TRBJ1-5; D is uncertain. Per the germline V gene, CDR1 is MGHDK and CDR2 is SYGVNS. Deletions cut 4 bases from V and 9 bases from J, with 10 bases between. The CDR3 contains 12 residues. The CDR3 region is CASSGDSGPQHF. For the CDR3, the DNA is TGTGCCAGCAGTGGTGATTCGGGGCCCCAGCATTTT. The full variable domain, completed using reference TRBV25-1 and TRBJ1-5, is EADIYQTPRYLVIGTGKKITLECSQTMGHDKMYWYQQDPGMELHLIHYSYGVNSTEKGDLSSESTVSRIRTEHFPLTLESARPSHTSQYLCASSGDSGPQHFGDGTRLSIL.

The chain uses TRBV2 and TRBJ1-4, with 9 bases matching TRBD1. The V gene end was trimmed by 0 bases and the J gene end by 7 bases; junction bases not matched to a gene: 3. This CDR3 region has 15 residues. CDR1 and CDR2 (germline): SNHLY, FYNNEI. CDR3 sequence: CASSEAGQGGEKLFF. The CDR3 coding sequence is TGTGCCAGCAGTGAAGCGGGACAGGGTGGTGAAAAACTGTTTTTT.

J is TRBJ1-2 and V is TRBV27, with 7 positions matching TRBD1. The germline V gene has CDR1 MNHEY and CDR2 SMNVEV (reference sequence). The CDR3 spans 15 residues. The V and J ends lost 2 bases and 8 bases, in that order; junction bases with no gene match: 11. DNA of the CDR3: TGTGCCAGCAGTTTACGACAGGGCGCGGGGATCGGCTACACCTTC. Its protein is CASSLRQGAGIGYTF.